This is a list of T cell receptor beta chains from one sample in a study of T cell responses to AZD1222 COVID-19 vaccine. Here immunoSEQ multiplex PCR was the method, and the copy in TCRdb shows in-frame clones only, minus some. The sample consists of fewer than 200,000 clones, more than 75% of them appearing once. The source material was peripheral blood, sampled 28 days after the second AZD1222 dose. These receptors were collected from an adult who received the AZD1222 COVID-19 vaccine. The CDR3 runs from the conserved cysteine through the conserved F or W. The D gene is left open where the match is weak. Some rows have no size entry. The others give once, few or many, or a class for an expanded clone.

.	TRBJ2-1	TRBV7-2	.	CASSPSNEQFF	TGTGCCAGCAGTCCCTCAAATGAGCAGTTCTTC
.	TRBJ1-2	TRBV3-1/TRBV3-2	.	CASSQGFLLGYTF	TGTGCCAGCAGCCAAGGTTTCCTACTAGGCTACACCTTC
.	TRBJ1-1	TRBV7-9	TRBD1	CASSTLPGGVNTEAFF	TGTGCCAGCAGCACTTTACCAGGGGGGGTGAACACTGAAGCTTTCTTT
.	TRBJ2-1	TRBV27	.	CATADGSSYNEQFF	TGTGCCACCGCTGACGGGAGTTCCTACAATGAGCAGTTCTTC
.	TRBJ1-3	TRBV12-3/TRBV12-4	.	CASSFSGNTIYF	TGTGCCAGCAGTTTTTCTGGAAACACCATATATTTT
.	TRBJ1-1	TRBV30	.	CAWDLRGTGKAFF	TGTGCCTGGGACCTCAGGGGAACAGGGAAAGCTTTCTTT
.	TRBJ1-2	TRBV7-6	.	CASSLALGGFNGYTF	TGTGCCAGCAGCTTAGCTCTCGGGGGGTTTAATGGCTACACCTTC
.	TRBJ2-1	TRBV21-1	.	CASSTRTANEQFF	TGTGCCAGCAGCACGCGGACAGCTAATGAGCAGTTCTTC
.	TRBJ2-7	TRBV10-3	.	CAISVIRGEQYF	TGTGCCATCAGTGTCATTCGGGGGGAGCAGTACTTC
.	TRBJ1-6	TRBV21-1	.	CASSKGRTGNSPLHF	TGTGCCAGCAGCAAAGGAAGGACTGGGAATTCACCCCTCCACTTT
.	TRBJ2-1	TRBV5-1	.	CASSFLADYNEQFF	TGCGCCAGCAGCTTTTTAGCAGACTACAATGAGCAGTTCTTC
.	TRBJ2-1	TRBV11-2	.	CASSPPGTARGEQFF	TGTGCCAGCAGCCCGCCCGGGACGGCTAGGGGTGAGCAGTTCTTC
.	TRBJ1-2	TRBV30	.	CACHTRTSNYGYTF	TGTGCCTGCCACACCCGGACATCTAACTATGGCTACACCTTC
.	TRBJ1-4	TRBV4-3	.	CASSQDPTGENEKLFF	TGCGCCAGCAGCCAAGATCCAACGGGGGAAAATGAAAAACTGTTTTTT
.	TRBJ1-2	TRBV6-5	.	CASGIMGYGYTF	TGTGCCAGCGGAATAATGGGCTATGGCTACACCTTC
.	TRBJ1-1	TRBV29-1	.	CSVGGSFGTEAFF	TGCAGCGTTGGGGGGTCATTCGGCACTGAAGCTTTCTTT
.	TRBJ2-7	TRBV7-9	.	CASSKSRDEQYF	TGTGCCAGCAGCAAAAGTAGGGACGAGCAGTACTTC
.	TRBJ2-1	TRBV5-6	.	CASSASGFSEQFF	TGTGCCAGCAGCGCGTCGGGGTTCAGTGAGCAGTTCTTC
.	TRBJ2-3	TRBV20-1	TRBD2	CSASITSGGTDTQYF	TGCAGTGCTAGTATCACAAGCGGGGGAACAGATACGCAGTATTTT
.	TRBJ2-2	TRBV5-1	.	CASRLAQNTGELFF	TGCGCCAGCAGGCTAGCGCAAAACACCGGGGAGCTGTTTTTT
.	TRBJ1-2	TRBV7-2	.	CASSPYRTENYGYTF	TGTGCCAGCAGTCCTTACCGGACTGAAAACTATGGCTACACCTTC
once	TRBJ2-2	TRBV4-1	.	CASSQAGTNTGELFF	TGCGCCAGCAGCCAGGCAGGAACGAACACCGGGGAGCTGTTTTTT
.	TRBJ1-6	TRBV5-1	.	CASSFQPPNNSPLHF	TGCGCCAGCAGCTTTCAACCTCCAAATAATTCACCCCTCCACTTT
.	TRBJ2-2	TRBV5-1	.	CASSLAGGTGELFF	TGCGCCAGCAGCTTGGCTGGGGGGACCGGGGAGCTGTTTTTT
.	TRBJ1-5	TRBV30	.	CAWSYEGQPQHF	TGTGCCTGGAGCTACGAAGGTCAGCCCCAGCATTTT
.	TRBJ1-1	TRBV27	.	CASSWGWEGTEAFF	TGTGCCAGCAGTTGGGGGTGGGAGGGCACTGAAGCTTTCTTT
.	TRBJ1-1	TRBV7-6	.	CASSGWGVRMNTEAFF	TGTGCCAGCAGCGGATGGGGGGTCAGGATGAACACTGAAGCTTTCTTT
few	TRBJ2-1	TRBV11-2	.	CASSAMETYNEQFF	TGTGCCAGCAGCGCGATGGAGACCTACAATGAGCAGTTCTTC
few	TRBJ1-2	TRBV5-1	.	CASSLGTVIDGYTF	TGCGCCAGCAGCTTGGGAACAGTAATAGATGGCTACACCTTC
.	TRBJ2-4	TRBV5-6	.	CASSPGLSGAENIQYF	TGTGCCAGCAGCCCGGGGCTTTCGGGGGCCGAGAACATTCAGTACTTC
.	TRBJ2-1	TRBV12-5	.	CASGSLNNEQFF	TGTGCTAGTGGTTCATTGAACAATGAGCAGTTCTTC
.	TRBJ2-2	TRBV6-4	.	CASSDSADSNTGELFF	TGTGCCAGCAGTGACTCCGCCGACAGTAACACCGGGGAGCTGTTTTTT
.	TRBJ2-7	TRBV11-2	.	CASSLESTLGYEQYF	TGTGCCAGCAGCTTAGAGTCAACCCTAGGGTACGAGCAGTACTTC
.	TRBJ2-5	TRBV18	.	CASSPQGRGQETQYF	TGTGCCAGCTCACCACAGGGGAGGGGGCAAGAGACCCAGTACTTC
.	TRBJ1-2	TRBV14	.	CASSQLQRAGYTF	TGTGCCAGCAGCCAATTGCAGAGGGCGGGCTACACCTTC
.	TRBJ1-2	TRBV7-2	TRBD1	CASSLVGQPNYGYTF	TGTGCCAGCAGCTTAGTGGGACAGCCTAACTATGGCTACACCTTC
.	TRBJ2-5	TRBV19	.	CATSLGETQYF	TGTGCCACCTCCTTAGGGGAGACCCAGTACTTC
.	TRBJ1-4	TRBV5-1	.	CASSLGQGREKLFF	TGCGCCAGCAGCTTGGGGCAGGGTCGTGAAAAACTGTTTTTT
.	TRBJ1-2	TRBV2	.	CASSSGGSGYTF	TGTGCCAGCAGCAGCGGAGGTTCTGGCTACACCTTC
.	TRBJ1-2	TRBV3-1/TRBV3-2	.	CASSQDPDLGYTF	TGTGCCAGCAGCCAAGATCCCGATCTTGGCTACACCTTC
.	TRBJ2-2	TRBV27	.	CASTSLRGRLNTGELFF	TGTGCCAGCACCTCCCTCAGGGGCAGACTTAACACCGGGGAGCTGTTTTTT
.	TRBJ2-1	TRBV7-8	TRBD1	CASSQGTGGNNEQFF	TGTGCCAGCAGCCAGGGGACAGGGGGTAATAATGAGCAGTTCTTC
.	TRBJ1-5	TRBV6-4	.	CASRASVGQPQHF	TGTGCCAGCAGAGCTTCAGTGGGGCAGCCCCAGCATTTT
.	TRBJ2-5	TRBV20-1	.	CSARTGTQYF	TGCAGTGCCCGGACGGGGACCCAGTACTTC
.	TRBJ2-5	TRBV7-2	.	CASSSSRGARETQYF	TGTGCCAGCAGCTCCTCGCGCGGTGCCCGAGAGACCCAGTACTTC
once	TRBJ1-1	TRBV5-1	.	CASSQVTLAPEAFF	TGCGCCAGCAGTCAGGTTACTCTGGCGCCTGAAGCTTTCTTT
.	TRBJ2-1	TRBV7-2	.	CASSPRTGRGGNWFF	TGTGCCAGCAGCCCCCGGACAGGGCGGGGGGGTAATTGGTTCTTC
.	TRBJ1-5	TRBV6-5	.	CASSLGHNQPQHF	TGTGCCAGCAGTTTAGGCCACAATCAGCCCCAGCATTTT
.	TRBJ2-7	TRBV6-5	.	CASRTLYNEQYF	TGTGCCAGCAGGACCCTATATAACGAGCAGTACTTC
.	TRBJ2-7	TRBV30	TRBD1	CAWSVIGTGSYEQYF	TGTGCCTGGAGTGTAATCGGGACAGGGTCGTACGAGCAGTACTTC
.	TRBJ2-7	TRBV9	TRBD2	CASSVGGEGYEQYF	TGTGCCAGCAGCGTAGGAGGGGAGGGATACGAGCAGTACTTC
.	TRBJ1-1	TRBV5-1	.	CASSLGIQGSNTEAFF	TGCGCCAGCAGCTTGGGTATCCAGGGTTCGAACACTGAAGCTTTCTTT
.	TRBJ1-4	TRBV6-5	.	CASSYSPAGSNEKLFF	TGTGCCAGCAGTTACTCCCCGGCAGGTAGTAATGAAAAACTGTTTTTT
.	TRBJ1-2	TRBV6-4	TRBD1	CASNAGTGDSRGYTF	TGTGCCAGCAACGCCGGGACAGGAGATTCTCGCGGCTACACCTTC
.	TRBJ1-2	TRBV7-2	TRBD1	CASRAQGAIGYTF	TGTGCCAGCAGAGCGCAGGGGGCAATTGGCTACACCTTC
.	TRBJ1-2	TRBV12-3/TRBV12-4	.	CASSRGALYGYTF	TGTGCCAGCTCAAGGGGGGCTCTCTATGGCTACACCTTC
.	TRBJ2-7	TRBV6-5	TRBD2	CASLYSGTYEQYF	TGTGCCAGCTTATACAGCGGGACCTACGAGCAGTACTTC
few	TRBJ2-7	TRBV27	.	CASRLGVSYEQYF	TGTGCCAGCAGGCTTGGGGTCTCCTACGAGCAGTACTTC
.	TRBJ1-2	TRBV7-2	.	CASSLFYGYTF	TGTGCCAGCAGCTTATTCTATGGCTACACCTTC
.	TRBJ2-2	TRBV5-6	.	CASSTLVGALNTGELFF	TGTGCCAGCAGCACACTGGTTGGAGCACTTAACACCGGGGAGCTGTTTTTT